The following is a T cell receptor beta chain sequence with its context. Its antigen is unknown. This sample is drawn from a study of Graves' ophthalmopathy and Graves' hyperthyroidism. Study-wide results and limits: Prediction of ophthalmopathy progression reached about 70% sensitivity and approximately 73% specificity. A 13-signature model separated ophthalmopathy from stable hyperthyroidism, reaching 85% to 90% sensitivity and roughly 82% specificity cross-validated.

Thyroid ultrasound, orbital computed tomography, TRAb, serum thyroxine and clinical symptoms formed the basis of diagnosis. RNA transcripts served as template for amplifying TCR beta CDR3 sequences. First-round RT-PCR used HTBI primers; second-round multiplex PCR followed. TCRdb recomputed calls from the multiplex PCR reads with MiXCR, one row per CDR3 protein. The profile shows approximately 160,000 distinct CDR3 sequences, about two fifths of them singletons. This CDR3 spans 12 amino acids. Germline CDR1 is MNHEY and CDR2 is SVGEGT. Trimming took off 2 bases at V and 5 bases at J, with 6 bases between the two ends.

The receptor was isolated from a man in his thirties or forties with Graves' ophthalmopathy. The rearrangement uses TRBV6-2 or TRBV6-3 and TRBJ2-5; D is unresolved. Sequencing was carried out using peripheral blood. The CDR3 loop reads CASSYGWETQYF. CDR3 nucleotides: TGTGCCAGCAGTTACGGGTGGGAGACCCAGTACTTC.